This T cell receptor beta chain was recovered during a study of blood T cell repertoires in COVID-19. For the study at large: COVID-19 samples collected from the United States, Italy and Spain covered acute and convalescent phases.

Data came from immunoSEQ multiplex PCR; TCRdb stores just in-frame clones and leaves some out. The table has 70,000 to 95,000 clones, around four fifths seen once. V lost 3 bases and J 9 bases, leaving 11 bases between the germline ends. Germline loops: CDR1 KGHSH, CDR2 LQKENI. This CDR3 has 13 amino acids. The receptor was isolated from a woman in her sixties with acute or convalescent COVID-19. The rearrangement joins TRBV18 to TRBJ1-4; D uncertain. Specimen: peripheral blood. CDR3 in DNA: TGTGCCAGCTCACCCACCGGACTTAAAAAACTGTTTTTT. Translating gives CASSPTGLKKLFF.